This TCR beta chain appears in the sequencing data of a study of chemoradiotherapy in HPV16-positive cancers. Sequencing used immunoSEQ multiplex PCR; TCRdb keeps in-frame clones, though not all of them. The table lists some 30,000 clones, approximately 80% of them singletons. Germline V gives CDR1 MNHNS, CDR2 SASEGT. The CDR3 is 15 residues long. The V and J ends lost 0 bases and 3 bases, in that order; junction bases with no gene match: 4. The TCR sequence derives from a human donor with HPV-associated anogenital cancer. This chain connects TRBV6-1 to TRBJ1-2; 7 positions agree with TRBD1. The sample was blood, taken from a patient who underwent chemoradiotherapy. CDR3 sequence (DNA): TGTGCCAGCAGTGAAGCGGTAGGGGGCGACTATGGCTACACCTTC. Protein product: CASSEAVGGDYGYTF.